Included here is one TCR beta chain sequence, with context. Its antigen remains unidentified. Only in-frame clones appear in the TCRdb table, and some are missing; sequencing was by immunoSEQ multiplex PCR. This sample yields fewer than 70,000 clones, of which roughly 80% are seen a single time; approximately 2% belongs to the top ten. This specimen comes from a study of OX40 agonist ivuxolimab in advanced cancers. Study-level points and caveats: Low levels of normalized T-cell clonal expansion also appeared in some nonresponders. In the expanded peripheral T cells, antigen specificity was never determined.

The sequence came from an adult with an advanced solid tumor such as melanoma, head and neck, liver or kidney cancer. The sample consisted of CD4+ or CD8+ T cells sorted from blood, taken in a trial of the OX40 agonist ivuxolimab.

The CDR3 region has the DNA TGTGCCAGCAGATGGCGGACTAATGAAAAACTGTTTTTT. Translating gives CASRWRTNEKLFF. The chain carries TRBV2 and TRBJ1-4; D remains ambiguous. The CDR3 covers 13 residues. Germline V gives CDR1 SNHLY, CDR2 FYNNEI. The V and J ends lost 6 bases and 2 bases respectively, with 7 bases between them. Full variable domain (rest looked up from reference TRBV2 and TRBJ1-4): EPEVTQTPSHQVTQMGQEVILRCVPISNHLYFYWYRQILGQKVEFLVSFYNNEISEKSEIFDDQFSVERPDGSNFTLKIRSTKLEDSAMYFCASRWRTNEKLFFGSGTQLSVL.